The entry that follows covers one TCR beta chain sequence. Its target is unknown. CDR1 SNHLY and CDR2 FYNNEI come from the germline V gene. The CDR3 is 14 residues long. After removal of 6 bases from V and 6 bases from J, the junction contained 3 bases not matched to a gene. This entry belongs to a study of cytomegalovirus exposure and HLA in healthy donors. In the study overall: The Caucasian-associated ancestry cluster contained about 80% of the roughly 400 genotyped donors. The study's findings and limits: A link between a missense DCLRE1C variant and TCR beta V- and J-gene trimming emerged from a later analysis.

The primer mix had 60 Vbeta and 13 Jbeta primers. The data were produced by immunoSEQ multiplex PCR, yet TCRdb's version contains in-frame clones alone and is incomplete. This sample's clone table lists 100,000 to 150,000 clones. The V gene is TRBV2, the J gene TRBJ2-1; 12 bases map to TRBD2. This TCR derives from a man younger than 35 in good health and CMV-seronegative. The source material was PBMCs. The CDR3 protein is CASRLAGGINEQFF. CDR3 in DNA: TGTGCCAGCAGGCTAGCGGGGGGGATCAATGAGCAGTTCTTC.